A selection of T cell receptor beta chains follows, all from one sample in a study of OX40 agonist ivuxolimab in advanced cancers. Profiled with immunoSEQ multiplex PCR; TCRdb holds only in-frame clones, not every one. The sample yields 60,000 to 85,000 clones, approximately 87% seen once. Sequences were derived from CD4+ or CD8+ T cells sorted from blood, sampled in a trial of the OX40 agonist ivuxolimab. These receptors came from an adult with an advanced solid tumor such as melanoma, head and neck, liver or kidney cancer. The CDR3 runs from the conserved cysteine through the conserved F or W. D genes are given only for firm matches.

d_call,v_call,cdr3_aa
-,TRBV7-2,CASSPQSSGANVLTF
-,TRBV9,CASSVDGQKGTEAFF
-,TRBV19,CASSTTDRIYGYTF
-,TRBV28,CASKNGGIRNTEAFF
-,TRBV9,CASSVISGAPQETQYF
-,TRBV4-3,CASSPHWGSGANVLTF
-,TRBV7-2,CASRLEIDTQYF
TRBD1,TRBV30,CAWSPGQGKETQYF
TRBD1,TRBV9,CASRYDRGPSTEAFF
-,TRBV18,CASSLDISKNIQYF
TRBD2,TRBV4-1,CASSQMGGTNTGELFF
TRBD2,TRBV10-3,CAISESLLAVEQFF
-,TRBV19,CASSMGPGTLETQYF
-,TRBV5-6,CASSLLTDEAFF
-,TRBV9,CASSVAIGAGTGELFF
-,TRBV14,CASSTILGLHDDYGYTF
TRBD2,TRBV11-1,CASSQTSGRGTYEQYF
-,TRBV7-6,CASSLNTGLTGNTIYF
TRBD1,TRBV7-9,CASSPGTGFQPQHF
-,TRBV7-9,CASSFVTTVNTEAFF
TRBD1,TRBV6-6,CASSSTLDRQETQYF
TRBD1,TRBV28,CASSSPSGGPSNQPQHF
TRBD1,TRBV2,CASSFGTAYEQYF
-,TRBV10-3,CAISESGSSYNEQFF
-,TRBV7-2,CASSLGPLNEQYF
TRBD1,TRBV18,CASSPIHRGSSEKLFF